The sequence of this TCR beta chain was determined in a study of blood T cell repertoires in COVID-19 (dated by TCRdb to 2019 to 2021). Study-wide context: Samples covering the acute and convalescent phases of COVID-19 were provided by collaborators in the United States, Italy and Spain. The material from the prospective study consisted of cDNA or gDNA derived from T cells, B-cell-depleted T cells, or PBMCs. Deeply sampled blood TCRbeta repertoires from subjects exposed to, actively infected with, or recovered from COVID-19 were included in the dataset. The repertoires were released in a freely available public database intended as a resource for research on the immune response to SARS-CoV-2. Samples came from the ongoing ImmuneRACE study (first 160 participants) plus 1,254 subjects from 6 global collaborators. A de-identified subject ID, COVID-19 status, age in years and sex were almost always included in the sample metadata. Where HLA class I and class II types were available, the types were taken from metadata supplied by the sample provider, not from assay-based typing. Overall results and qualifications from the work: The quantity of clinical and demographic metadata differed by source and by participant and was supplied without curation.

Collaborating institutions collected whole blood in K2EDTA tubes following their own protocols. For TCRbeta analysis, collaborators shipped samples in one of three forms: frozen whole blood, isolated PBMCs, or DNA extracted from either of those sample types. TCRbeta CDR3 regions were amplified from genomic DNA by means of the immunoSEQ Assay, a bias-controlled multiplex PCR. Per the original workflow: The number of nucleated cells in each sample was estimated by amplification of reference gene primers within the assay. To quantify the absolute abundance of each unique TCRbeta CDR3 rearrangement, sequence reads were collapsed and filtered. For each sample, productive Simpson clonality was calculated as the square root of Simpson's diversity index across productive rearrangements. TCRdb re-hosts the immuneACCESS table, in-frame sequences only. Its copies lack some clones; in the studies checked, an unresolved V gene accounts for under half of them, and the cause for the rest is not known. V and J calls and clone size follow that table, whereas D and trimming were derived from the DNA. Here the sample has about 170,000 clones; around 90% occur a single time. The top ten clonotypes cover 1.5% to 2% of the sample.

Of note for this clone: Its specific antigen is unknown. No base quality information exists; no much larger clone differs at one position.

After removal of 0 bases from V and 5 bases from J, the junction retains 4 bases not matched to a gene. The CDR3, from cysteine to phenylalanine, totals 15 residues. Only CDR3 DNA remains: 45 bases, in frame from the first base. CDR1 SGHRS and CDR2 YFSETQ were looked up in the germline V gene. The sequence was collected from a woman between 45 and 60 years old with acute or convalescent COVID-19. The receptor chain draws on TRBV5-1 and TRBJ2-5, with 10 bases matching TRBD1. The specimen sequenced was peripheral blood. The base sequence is TGCGCCAGCAGCTTGGCCGGGACAGGGGACGAGACCCAGTACTTC. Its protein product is CASSLAGTGDETQYF.